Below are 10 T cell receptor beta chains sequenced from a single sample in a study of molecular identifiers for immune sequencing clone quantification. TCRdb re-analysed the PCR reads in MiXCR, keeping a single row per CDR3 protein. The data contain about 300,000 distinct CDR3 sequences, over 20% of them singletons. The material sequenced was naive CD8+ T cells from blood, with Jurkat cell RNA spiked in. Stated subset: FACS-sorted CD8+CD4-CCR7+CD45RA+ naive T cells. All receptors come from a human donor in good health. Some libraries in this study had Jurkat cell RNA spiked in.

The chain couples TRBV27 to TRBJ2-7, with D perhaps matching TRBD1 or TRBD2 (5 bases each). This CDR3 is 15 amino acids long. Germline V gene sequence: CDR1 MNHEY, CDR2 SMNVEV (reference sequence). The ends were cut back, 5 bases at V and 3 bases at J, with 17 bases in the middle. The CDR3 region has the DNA TGTGCCAGCAGTGCCCCCGGGGCCCTTTTCTACGAGCAGTACTTC. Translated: CASSAPGALFYEQYF.

In DNA, the CDR3 is TGTGCCAGCAGCTTATCAGGGAGGGCGAACCAAGAGACCCAGTACTTC. The encoded protein is CASSLSGRANQETQYF. The V call is TRBV13, the J call TRBJ2-5; 7 bases are shared with TRBD2. Germline assignment: CDR1 PRHDT and CDR2 FYEKMQ (reference sequence). V lost 2 bases, J lost 0 bases, and 6 bases stayed unmatched. The CDR3 runs to 16 residues.

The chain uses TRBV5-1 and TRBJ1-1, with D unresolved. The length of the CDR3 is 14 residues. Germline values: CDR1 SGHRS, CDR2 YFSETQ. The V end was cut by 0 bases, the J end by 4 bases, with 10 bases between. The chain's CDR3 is CASSLVGRFTEAFF. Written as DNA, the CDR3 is TGCGCCAGCAGCTTGGTGGGAAGGTTCACTGAAGCTTTCTTT.

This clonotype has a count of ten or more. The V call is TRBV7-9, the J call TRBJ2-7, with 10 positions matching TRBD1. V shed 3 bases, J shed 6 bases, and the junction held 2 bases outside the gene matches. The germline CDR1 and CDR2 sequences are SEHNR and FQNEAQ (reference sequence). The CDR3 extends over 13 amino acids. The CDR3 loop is CASSFDRGPEQYF. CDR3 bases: TGTGCCAGCAGCTTCGACAGGGGGCCCGAGCAGTACTTC.

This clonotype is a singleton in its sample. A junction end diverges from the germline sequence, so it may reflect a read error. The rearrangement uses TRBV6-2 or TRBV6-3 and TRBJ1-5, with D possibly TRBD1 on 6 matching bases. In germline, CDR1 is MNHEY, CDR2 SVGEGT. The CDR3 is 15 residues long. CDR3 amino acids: CASSTPWGLNQPKHF. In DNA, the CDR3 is TGTGCCAGCAGTACCCCATGGGGGCTTAATCAGCCCAAGCATTTT.

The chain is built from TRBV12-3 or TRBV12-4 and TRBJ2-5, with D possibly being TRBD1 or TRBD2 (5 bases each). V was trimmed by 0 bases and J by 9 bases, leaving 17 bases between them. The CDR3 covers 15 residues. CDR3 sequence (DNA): TGTGCCAGCAGTTTAGCTTTGACCCCCGGGGCGGCCCAGTACTTC. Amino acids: CASSLALTPGAAQYF.

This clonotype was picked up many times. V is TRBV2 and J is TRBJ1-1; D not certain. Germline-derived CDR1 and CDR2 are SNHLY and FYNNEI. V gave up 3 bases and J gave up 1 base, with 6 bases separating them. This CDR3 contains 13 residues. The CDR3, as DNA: TGTGCCAGCAGTGACAGGACGAACACTGAAGCTTTCTTT. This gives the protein CASSDRTNTEAFF.

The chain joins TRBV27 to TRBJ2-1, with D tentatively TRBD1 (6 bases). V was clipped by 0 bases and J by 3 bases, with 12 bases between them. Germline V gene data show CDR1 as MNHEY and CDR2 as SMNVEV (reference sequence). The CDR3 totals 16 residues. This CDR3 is CASSLSIKGGYNEQFF. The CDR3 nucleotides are TGTGCCAGCAGTTTATCAATTAAAGGGGGCTACAATGAGCAGTTCTTC.

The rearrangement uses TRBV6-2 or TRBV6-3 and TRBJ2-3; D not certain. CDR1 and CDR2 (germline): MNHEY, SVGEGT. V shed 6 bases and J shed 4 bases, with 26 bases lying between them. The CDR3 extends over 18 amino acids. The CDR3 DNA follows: TGTGCCAGCAGCCTAGATATCGTATCTTCCCCCCAGGCAGATACGCAGTATTTT. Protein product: CASSLDIVSSPQADTQYF.

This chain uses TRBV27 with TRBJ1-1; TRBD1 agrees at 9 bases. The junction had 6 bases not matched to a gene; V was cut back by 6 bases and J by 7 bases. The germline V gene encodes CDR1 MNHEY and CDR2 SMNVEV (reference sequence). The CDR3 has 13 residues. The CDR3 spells CASRLGQGGEAFF. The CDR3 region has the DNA TGTGCCAGCAGGCTGGGACAGGGCGGTGAAGCTTTCTTT.